Below are 30 T cell receptor beta chains sequenced from a single sample in a study of shared clonotypes between healthy human individuals. Some clones are missing from TCRdb's copy, which holds only in-frame ones; the method was immunoSEQ multiplex PCR. This sample has millions of clones, with roughly 94% found just once. Sample: naive CD4+ T cells sorted from blood. The subset was: CD45RA+ positively selected. Source of these receptors: a man younger than 35 in good health.

Worth noting for this clone: In the same sample, other DNA sequences code for this CDR3. The rearrangement links TRBV10-3 to TRBJ1-4, with a weak D call TRBD1 (5 bases). V was pared by 0 bases and J by 2 bases, with 7 bases between. Germline values: CDR1 ENHRY, CDR2 SYGVKD. The length of the CDR3 is 15 residues. CDR3 DNA sequence: TGTGCCATCAGTGAGTCGGGGGTCACTAATGAAAAACTGTTTTTT. Translated, it gives CAISESGVTNEKLFF.

The CDR3 region is CASSAAGQGPYEQYF. Written as DNA, the CDR3 is TGTGCCAGCAGTGCCGCGGGACAGGGGCCCTACGAGCAGTACTTC. The chain recombines TRBV2 with TRBJ2-7; 10 positions agree with TRBD1. The V segment lost 4 bases and the J segment 2 bases; nucleotides outside the gene matches: 5. Germline CDR1 is SNHLY and CDR2 is FYNNEI. The CDR3 is 15 amino acids. The whole variable domain, filled in from reference TRBV2 and TRBJ2-7, reads EPEVTQTPSHQVTQMGQEVILRCVPISNHLYFYWYRQILGQKVEFLVSFYNNEISEKSEIFDDQFSVERPDGSNFTLKIRSTKLEDSAMYFCASSAAGQGPYEQYFGPGTRLTVT.

The chain employs TRBV21-1 and TRBJ2-7; TRBD1, as called in the table, went unchecked against the DNA. TRBV21-1 is termed a pseudogene. The length of the CDR3 is 17 residues. The CDR3 sequence: CASSKASQQQVLYEQYF. CDR3 DNA: TGTGCCAGCAGCAAAGCTTCCCAACAACAGGTTCTCTACGAGCAGTACTTC.

The chain is built from TRBV4-1 and TRBJ1-5, with D possibly TRBD1 on 6 matching bases. Germline values: CDR1 MGHRA, CDR2 YSYEKL. This CDR3 region has 15 residues. Between the trimmed V and J ends, which lost 4 bases and 0 bases, there was a span of 10 bases. DNA of the CDR3: TGCGCCAGCAGCCTGGAAGGGGGTAGCAATCAGCCCCAGCATTTT. Translating gives CASSLEGGSNQPQHF.

The rearrangement joins TRBV5-1 to TRBJ2-3; TRBD2 aligns across 7 bases. Trimming cost V 5 bases and J 0 bases; bases outside gene matches: 6. The V gene's germline CDR1 is SGHRS and CDR2 YFSETQ. The CDR3 is made up of 15 amino acids. CDR3 DNA: TGCGCCAGCAGGGGAGCGGGGTATAGCACAGATACGCAGTATTTT. This codes for CASRGAGYSTDTQYF.

Comment on this clone: This CDR3 is also generated by other DNA sequences in the sample. This sequence joins TRBV6-1 and TRBJ2-7; D is undetermined. CDR3 size: 12 residues. Trimming cost V 1 base and J 3 bases, with 4 bases left between them. From germline, CDR1 is MNHNS and CDR2 SASEGT. The CDR3 is CASSEEIYEQYF. For the CDR3, the DNA is TGTGCCAGCAGTGAAGAGATCTACGAGCAGTACTTC.

The chain carries TRBV7-2 and TRBJ2-3; D remains ambiguous. V lost 4 bases and J 2 bases, leaving 13 bases between the germline ends. The CDR3 extends over 15 amino acids. The germline gives CDR1 SGHTA, CDR2 FQGNSA. CDR3 in amino acids: CASSSLAGPTDTQYF. Written as DNA, the CDR3 is TGTGCCAGCAGCTCCCTTGCCGGGCCCACAGATACGCAGTATTTT.

This clone occurred a few times. Other DNA sequences from this sample encode an identical CDR3 as well. V is TRBV7-9 and J is TRBJ2-2, with D hard to call. This CDR3 is built from 12 residues. V was clipped by 3 bases and J by 1 base, with 0 bases between them. The germline V gene encodes CDR1 SEHNR and CDR2 FQNEAQ (reference sequence). CDR3 bases: TGTGCCAGCAGCTTGAACACCGGGGAGCTGTTTTTT. Protein: CASSLNTGELFF.

Regarding this clone: The same CDR3 is also encoded by other DNA sequences in this sample. The V call is TRBV5-1, the J call TRBJ2-2; tentatively, D is TRBD1 (6 bases). Germline assignment: CDR1 SGHRS and CDR2 YFSETQ. The CDR3 spans 13 residues. V was pared by 2 bases and J by 6 bases, with 8 bases between. This chain's CDR3 is CASSLQGSGELFF. CDR3 DNA: TGCGCCAGCAGCTTACAGGGTTCCGGGGAGCTGTTTTTT.

The chain couples TRBV18 to TRBJ1-2, with 9 bases aligning to TRBD1. The CDR3 is made up of 16 amino acids. CDR1 KGHSH and CDR2 LQKENI come from the germline V gene. V was clipped by 1 base and J by 6 bases; unmatched bases: 9. The CDR3 DNA sequence: TGTGCCAGCTCACCACGGGAACCTCGGACAGGGGATGGCTACACCTTC. It specifies CASSPREPRTGDGYTF.

The chain combines TRBV7-8 with TRBJ2-3, with TRBD1 matching over 8 bases. CDR3 length equals 14 residues. Germline V gives CDR1 SGHVS, CDR2 FQNEAQ. Germline trimming cut 5 bases from V and 6 bases from J; bases unmatched to any gene: 7. The CDR3 region has the DNA TGTGCCAGCAGCACCCGGACAGGGCCGGATACGCAGTATTTT. Residues: CASSTRTGPDTQYF.

This clone was seen once. The chain links TRBV7-3 to TRBJ1-2, with 9 bases fitting TRBD1. Germline CDR1 is SGHTA and CDR2 is FQGTGA. This CDR3 has 13 residues. V dropped 5 bases and J dropped 8; count of bases not matched to a gene: 6. CDR3: CASSQGQGRGYTF. The CDR3 nucleotides read TGTGCCAGCAGCCAGGGACAGGGAAGAGGCTACACCTTC.

CDR3 residues: CASSAQLVRLELFF. The CDR3 DNA follows: TGTGCCAGCAGTGCCCAACTGGTACGGTTAGAGCTGTTTTTT. This chain uses TRBV6-1 with TRBJ2-2; D unclear. Deletions cut 4 bases from V and 11 bases from J, with 17 bases between. This CDR3 is built from 14 residues. The germline V gene has CDR1 MNHNS and CDR2 SASEGT.

The chain couples TRBV2 to TRBJ2-2, with D unresolved. CDR3 length: 15 amino acids. Germline CDR1 reads SNHLY; CDR2 reads FYNNEI. V lost 4 bases and J lost 5, with 14 bases in between. This chain's CDR3 is CASSVNSDTTGELFF. DNA of the CDR3: TGTGCCAGCAGTGTGAACTCAGATACTACCGGGGAGCTGTTTTTT.

This clone appeared many times. The CDR3 DNA reads TGTGCCAGCTCACCAGAGATCAATGAGCAGTTCTTC. Its translation: CASSPEINEQFF. The chain joins TRBV18 to TRBJ2-1; D ambiguous. V was clipped by 2 bases and J by 6 bases, with 5 bases between them. CDR1 is KGHSH and CDR2 is LQKENI in the germline V gene. This CDR3 is built from 12 residues.

The V and J genes are TRBV5-1 and TRBJ1-6, with D hard to call. The V end lost 3 bases, the J end lost 9 bases, and 10 bases lay between the germline ends. Germline V gene lookup returns CDR1 SGHRS and CDR2 YFSETQ. The CDR3 runs 13 residues. The CDR3 loop is CASSSGDGSPLHF. CDR3 sequence (DNA): TGCGCCAGCAGCTCAGGAGACGGTTCACCCCTCCACTTT.

The V and J genes are TRBV7-9 and TRBJ1-2; TRBD1 might be the D (5 bases). This CDR3 region has 11 residues. Germline loops: CDR1 SEHNR, CDR2 FQNEAQ (reference sequence). Trimming took off 5 bases at V and 4 bases at J, with 5 bases between the two ends. CDR3 amino acids: CASSGTYGYTF. In nucleotides, the CDR3 is TGTGCCAGCAGCGGGACCTATGGCTACACCTTC.

The V call is TRBV6-5, the J call TRBJ2-7; possibly TRBD1 for D (6 bases). The CDR3 has 16 amino acids. V dropped 2 bases and J dropped 1 base, with 15 bases sitting between them. Germline CDR1 and CDR2: MNHEY and SVGAGI. This CDR3 reads CASSYGAGTPSYEQYF. The CDR3 DNA reads as TGTGCCAGCAGTTACGGGGCCGGGACACCGTCCTACGAGCAGTACTTC.

CDR3 DNA: TGTGCCAGCTCACCACCGATGGGCGCAACGAGCTCCTACGAGCAGTACTTC. This gives the protein CASSPPMGATSSYEQYF. The chain employs TRBV18 and TRBJ2-7; D not resolved. This CDR3 region has 17 residues. Germline V CDR1 and CDR2: KGHSH, LQKENI. Trimming took 0 bases from V and 0 from J, leaving 15 bases between them. Drawing the rest from reference TRBV18 and TRBJ2-7, the complete variable domain is NAGVMQNPRHLVRRRGQEARLRCSPMKGHSHVYWYRQLPEEGLKFMVYLQKENIIDESGMPKERFSAEFPKEGPSILRIQQVVRGDSAAYFCASSPPMGATSSYEQYFGPGTRLTVT.

On this clone itself: This sample also contains other DNA sequences that code for the same CDR3. The chain couples TRBV20-1 to TRBJ1-3; D unclear. The CDR3 runs 11 residues. The germline CDR1 and CDR2 sequences are DFQATT and SNEGSKA (reference sequence). V lost 3 bases and J 5 bases, leaving 5 bases between the germline ends. The CDR3 bases are TGCAGTGCTAGTCTACGAAACACCATATATTTT. The encoded protein is CSASLRNTIYF.

This chain uses TRBV6-5 with TRBJ1-3; D unclear. This CDR3 spans 14 amino acids. CDR1 and CDR2 from the germline V gene are MNHEY and SVGAGI. V was shortened by 0 bases and J by 4 bases, with 7 bases between the two germline ends. CDR3 protein: CASSYSLSGNTIYF. The CDR3 DNA follows: TGTGCCAGCAGTTACTCGTTAAGCGGAAACACCATATATTTT.

This chain connects TRBV18 to TRBJ2-4; D uncertain. Trimming removed 8 bases from V and 5 bases from J, with 13 bases in between. This CDR3 contains 13 residues. Per germline, CDR1 KGHSH and CDR2 LQKENI. The CDR3 region is CASLGFVENIQYF. The CDR3 nucleotides are TGTGCCAGCCTAGGGTTTGTTGAAAACATTCAGTACTTC.

The rearrangement links TRBV5-1 to TRBJ2-7; no firm D call. The CDR3 spans 15 residues. CDR1 is SGHRS, CDR2 YFSETQ, per germline. V lost 0 bases and J 2 bases, leaving 12 bases between the germline ends. CDR3 amino acids: CASSLELGYAYEQYF. CDR3 coding DNA: TGCGCCAGCAGCTTGGAATTAGGGTACGCCTACGAGCAGTACTTC.

This chain joins TRBV30 and TRBJ1-2, with TRBD1 identical over 10 bases. This CDR3 is built from 13 residues. CDR1 GTSNPN and CDR2 SVGIG come from the germline V gene (reference sequence). V trimming: 3 bases; J trimming: 9 bases; junction bases outside the gene matches: 7. CDR3: CAWRQDRGYSYTF. CDR3 coding DNA: TGTGCCTGGAGACAGGACAGGGGGTATAGCTACACCTTC.

This chain connects TRBV6-5 to TRBJ2-5; D uncertain. CDR3 length: 11 amino acids. The V gene's germline CDR1 is MNHEY and CDR2 SVGAGI. V was clipped by 2 bases and J by 10 bases, with 8 bases between them. The CDR3 DNA follows: TGTGCCAGCAGTTACCTGGGAATCCAGTACTTC. Translating it yields CASSYLGIQYF.

Worth noting for this clone: A much bigger clone sits one base away, suggesting this may be a read error. The chain uses TRBV5-1 and TRBJ1-1, with a tentative D call TRBD1 (5 bases). The CDR3 is made up of 14 amino acids. CDR1 SGHRS and CDR2 YFSETQ come from the germline V gene. CDR3 in amino acids: CASSLGQKNAEAFF. DNA of the CDR3: TGCGCCAGCAGCTTGGGACAGAAGAACGCTGAAGCTTTCTTT.

The chain combines TRBV6-5 with TRBJ2-2; tentatively, D is TRBD1 (5 bases). Per the germline V gene, CDR1 is MNHEY and CDR2 is SVGAGI. Trimming shortened V by 8 bases and J by 2 bases, and 9 bases separated the two germline ends. The CDR3 is made up of 13 amino acids. This CDR3 reads CASQGTNTGELFF. The CDR3 DNA reads as TGTGCCAGCCAGGGTACCAACACCGGGGAGCTGTTTTTT.

This clone was detected only once. The chain recombines TRBV28 with TRBJ1-1; weak D call: TRBD1 (6 bases). The V gene's germline CDR1 is MDHEN and CDR2 SYDVKM. The CDR3 has 17 residues. Trimming took off 5 bases at V and 4 bases at J, with 23 bases between the two ends. DNA of the CDR3: TGTGCCAGCAGTAAGGTTAAGGGGGGCTGGGGAGTCACTGAAGCTTTCTTT. Protein: CASSKVKGGWGVTEAFF.

This chain links TRBV10-3 with TRBJ2-7; possible D gene TRBD1, 6 bases. Looked up from germline, CDR1 is ENHRY and CDR2 is SYGVKD. Trimming took 6 bases from V and 4 from J, leaving 22 bases between them. This CDR3 is built from 16 residues. In nucleotides, the CDR3 is TGTGCCATCAGGGGATCCATACGGACAGATCCTTACGAGCAGTACTTC. Encoded protein: CAIRGSIRTDPYEQYF.

This clone was counted a single time. CDR3 coding DNA: TGTGCCAGCAATTTAGCGGGAGGTGGTGCGGAGACCCAGTACTTC. Translation gives CASNLAGGGAETQYF. J is TRBJ2-5 and V is TRBV2; 10 bases agree with TRBD2. The junction had 10 bases not matched to a gene; V was cut back by 7 bases and J by 5 bases. The length of the CDR3 is 15 residues. Germline CDR1 SNHLY, CDR2 FYNNEI.